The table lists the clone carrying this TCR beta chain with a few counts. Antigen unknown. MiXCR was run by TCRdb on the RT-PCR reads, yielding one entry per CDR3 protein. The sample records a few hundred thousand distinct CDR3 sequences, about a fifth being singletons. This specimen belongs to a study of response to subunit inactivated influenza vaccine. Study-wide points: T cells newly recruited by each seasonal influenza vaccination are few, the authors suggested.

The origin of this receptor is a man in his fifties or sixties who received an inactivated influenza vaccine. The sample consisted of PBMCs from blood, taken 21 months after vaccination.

The CDR3 DNA sequence: TGCGCCAGCAGCTTAAGCGTTGGTAATGAAGCTTTGTATGAGCAGTTCTTC. This encodes CASSLSVGNEALYEQFF. The chain combines TRBV5-1 with TRBJ2-1, with D unresolved. This CDR3 has 17 amino acids. V lost 2 bases, J lost 8 bases, and 23 bases lay in between. The germline gives CDR1 SGHRS, CDR2 YFSETQ.